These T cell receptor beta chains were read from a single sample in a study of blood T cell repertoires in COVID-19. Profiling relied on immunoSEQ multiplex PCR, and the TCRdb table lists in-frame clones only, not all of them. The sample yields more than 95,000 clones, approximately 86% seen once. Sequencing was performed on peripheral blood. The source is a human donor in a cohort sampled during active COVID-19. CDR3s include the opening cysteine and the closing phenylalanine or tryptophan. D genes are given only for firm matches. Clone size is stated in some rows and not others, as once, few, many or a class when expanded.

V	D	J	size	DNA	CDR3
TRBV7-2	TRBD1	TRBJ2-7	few	TGTGCCAGCAGCCCCGCCGGGCCAAGGGGACAGGGAGGCTACGAGCAGTACTTC	CASSPAGPRGQGGYEQYF
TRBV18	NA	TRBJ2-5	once	TGTGCCAGCTCACCAAACAGACAAGAGACCCAGTACTTC	CASSPNRQETQYF
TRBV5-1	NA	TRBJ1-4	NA	TGCGCCAGCAGCCCGACAGCAACTAATGAAAAACTGTTTTTT	CASSPTATNEKLFF
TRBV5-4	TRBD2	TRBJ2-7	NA	TGTGCCAGCAGCTTTGGGGGAGGCGGGAGGGGGTACGAGCAGTACTTC	CASSFGGGGRGYEQYF
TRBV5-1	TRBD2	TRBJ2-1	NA	TGCGCCGTGCATACTAGCGGGGGCCAGAGCAGTGAGCAGTTCTTC	CAVHTSGGQSSEQFF
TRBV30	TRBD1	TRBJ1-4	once	TGTGCCTGGAGTGCAACAGGGGGCTGGAGTGAAAAACTGTTTTTT	CAWSATGGWSEKLFF
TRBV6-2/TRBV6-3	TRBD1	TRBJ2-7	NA	TGTGCCAGCAGTTTGTCTCCTGGGGCAGGGGGTTATCGTGAGCAGTACTTC	CASSLSPGAGGYREQYF
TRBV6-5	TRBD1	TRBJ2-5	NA	TGTGCCGGGACGGGGACAGTCCAAGAGACCCAGTACTTC	CAGTGTVQETQYF
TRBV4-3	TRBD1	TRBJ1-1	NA	TGCGCCAGCAGCCAAGATGAGACAGGGCACACTGAAGCTTTCTTT	CASSQDETGHTEAFF
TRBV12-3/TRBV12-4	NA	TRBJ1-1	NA	TGTGCCAGCAGTTTATGGGGAGGCACTGAAGCTTTCTTT	CASSLWGGTEAFF
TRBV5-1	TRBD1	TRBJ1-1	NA	TGCGCCAGCGCCTACAGGGGCGAGAACACTGAAGCTTTCTTT	CASAYRGENTEAFF
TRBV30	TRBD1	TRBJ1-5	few	TGTGCCTGGAGTCACGGACAGGGGGATCAGCCCCAGCATTTT	CAWSHGQGDQPQHF
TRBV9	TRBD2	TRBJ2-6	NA	TGTGCCAGCAGCGTAGGAAAGGCGGGAGAGAGCTCTGGGGCCAACGTCCTGACTTTC	CASSVGKAGESSGANVLTF
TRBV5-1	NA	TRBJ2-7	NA	TGCGCCAGCAGCTTGGTTGCCAGCGAGTACGAGCAGTACTTC	CASSLVASEYEQYF
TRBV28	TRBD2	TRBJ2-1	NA	TGTGCCAGCAGTGCGATCGGACTAGTTATGCGTGGGGAGGGGGAGCAGTTCTTC	CASSAIGLVMRGEGEQFF
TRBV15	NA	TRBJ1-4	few	TGTGCCACCAGCAGAGATCGGCAGGGAGGCGAAAAACTGTTTTTT	CATSRDRQGGEKLFF
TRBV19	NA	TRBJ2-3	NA	TGTGCCAGTAGTATGTTGGCGGGGACGGTAGATACGCAGTATTTT	CASSMLAGTVDTQYF
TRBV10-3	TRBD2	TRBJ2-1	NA	TGTGCCATCGGGCGGACTAGCGGGGGCTACAATGAGCAGTTCTTC	CAIGRTSGGYNEQFF
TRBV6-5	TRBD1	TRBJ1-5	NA	TGTGCCAGCACCCTTGACAGGGCTTATCAGCCCCAGCATTTT	CASTLDRAYQPQHF
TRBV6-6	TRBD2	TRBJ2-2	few	TGTGCCAGCAGCTGGGAGGGACCTCGAAGGGAGCTGTTTTTT	CASSWEGPRRELFF
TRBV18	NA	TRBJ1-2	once	TGTGCCAGCTCACCAAGGTCAGGGGAGGGCTACACCTTC	CASSPRSGEGYTF
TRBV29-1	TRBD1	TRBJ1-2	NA	TGCAGCGCCAGACAGGGGTTGAACTATGGCTACACCTTC	CSARQGLNYGYTF
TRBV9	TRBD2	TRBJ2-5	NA	TGTGCCAGCAGCGTAGAAACTAGCGGGAGTGAGACCCAGTACTTC	CASSVETSGSETQYF
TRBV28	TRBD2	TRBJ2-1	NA	TGTGCCAGCAGTGCAACTAGCGGGGGATCCTACAATGAGCAGTTCTTC	CASSATSGGSYNEQFF
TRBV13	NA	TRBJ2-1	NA	TGTGCCAGCAGCTTTGGCAGGGGGCAGTTCTTC	CASSFGRGQFF
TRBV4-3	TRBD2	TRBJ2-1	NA	TGCGCCAGCAGCCCTAGCGGGAGAGCCTACAATGAGCAGTTCTTC	CASSPSGRAYNEQFF
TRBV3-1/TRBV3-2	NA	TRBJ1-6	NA	TGTGCCAGCAGCCAACCATATTCACCCCTCCACTTT	CASSQPYSPLHF
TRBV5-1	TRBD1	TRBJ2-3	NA	TGCGCCAGCAGCTTGGGGACAGGGGGCACAGATACGCAGTATTTT	CASSLGTGGTDTQYF
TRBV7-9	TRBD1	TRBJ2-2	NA	TGTGCCAGCAGCACACGTACAGGGGAGACCGGGGAGCTGTTTTTT	CASSTRTGETGELFF
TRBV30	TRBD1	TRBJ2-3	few	TGTGCCTGGAGACCCGGGGACAGGGTCTTTTCGGATACGCAGTATTTT	CAWRPGDRVFSDTQYF
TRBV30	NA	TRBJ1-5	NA	TGTGCCTGGAGTGTAATGCAGGGTAATCAGCCCCAGCATTTT	CAWSVMQGNQPQHF
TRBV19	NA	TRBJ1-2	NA	TGTGCCAGCGGGTTTGACTATGGCTACACCTTC	CASGFDYGYTF
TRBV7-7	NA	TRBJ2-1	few	TGTGCTAGCAGCTTAGATGGGCAGGGTTTCAATGAGCAGTTCTTC	CASSLDGQGFNEQFF
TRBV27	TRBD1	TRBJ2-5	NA	TGTGCCAGCAGTATTGGACAGGGGGTAGAGACCCAGTACTTC	CASSIGQGVETQYF
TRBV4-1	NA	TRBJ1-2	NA	TGCGCCAGCAGCCTCAGTCGGGGGGCCCACCTTTTGAACTATGGCTACACCTTC	CASSLSRGAHLLNYGYTF
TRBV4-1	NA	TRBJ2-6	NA	TGCGCCAGCAGCCAAGAACTCGGAGTGGCTGGGGCCAACGTCCTGACTTTC	CASSQELGVAGANVLTF
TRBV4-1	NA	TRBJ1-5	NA	TGCGCCAGCAGCCCCCTCGGAGGGGGCAATCAGCCCCAGCATTTT	CASSPLGGGNQPQHF
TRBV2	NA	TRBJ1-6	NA	TGTGCCAGCAGTGAATCCCGACAAAGGATTTCGAATTCACCCCTCCACTTT	CASSESRQRISNSPLHF
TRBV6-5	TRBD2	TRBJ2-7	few	TGTGCCAGCGGGACTAGCGGGTACGAGCAGTACTTC	CASGTSGYEQYF
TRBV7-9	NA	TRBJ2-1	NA	TGTGCCAGCAGCTTATTCATCTCCAAGACTAATGAGCAGTTCTTC	CASSLFISKTNEQFF
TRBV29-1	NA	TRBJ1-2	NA	TGCAGCGTTTTGCACCTTCGTGGCGGCTACACCTTC	CSVLHLRGGYTF
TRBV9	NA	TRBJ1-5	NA	TGTGCCAGCAACAACGGGGAGAGCAATCAGCCCCAGCATTTT	CASNNGESNQPQHF
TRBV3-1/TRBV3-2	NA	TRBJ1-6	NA	TGTGCCAGCAGCCAACTGGAGAGGGTTTACTTT	CASSQLERVYF
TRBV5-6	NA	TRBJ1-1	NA	TGTGCCAGCAGCTTAGGAGGGGTGACTGAAGCTTTCTTT	CASSLGGVTEAFF
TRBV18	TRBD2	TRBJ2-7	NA	TGTGCCAGCTCACCGGGACTAGGAGGGTACGAGCAGTACTTC	CASSPGLGGYEQYF
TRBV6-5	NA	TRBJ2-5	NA	TGTGCCAGCAGCTGGACTCGACAAGAGACCCAGTACTTC	CASSWTRQETQYF
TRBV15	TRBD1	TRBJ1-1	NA	TGTGCCACCAGCAGAGATGGACAGGAGAACACTGAAGCTTTCTTT	CATSRDGQENTEAFF
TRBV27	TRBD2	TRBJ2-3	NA	TGTGCCAGCATCATCTCAGGCGGGAGGCTCACAGATACGCAGTATTTT	CASIISGGRLTDTQYF
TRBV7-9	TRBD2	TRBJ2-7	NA	TGTGCCAGCAGCTTGGGACTATTCTACGAGCAGTACTTC	CASSLGLFYEQYF
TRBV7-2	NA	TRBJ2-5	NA	TGTGCCAGCAGCTTAGTCGAGAGTGCCTCGGGGACCCAGTACTTC	CASSLVESASGTQYF
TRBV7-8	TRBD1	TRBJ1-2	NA	TGTGCCAGCAGCTCCCCGGGACAGGGTTGGTATGGCTACACCTTC	CASSSPGQGWYGYTF